This TCR beta chain is from a study of human T cells and chemical hapten exposure. The wider study: Patients' scalps got diphenylcyclopropenone weekly throughout the approximately 24-week study.

The library attached unique molecular identifiers to individual cDNA molecules. TCRdb re-derived calls from the RACE reads in MiXCR, one entry per CDR3 protein. The sample holds roughly 250,000 distinct CDR3 sequences, about 8.1% seen once. Described time point: pre-sensitization, week 0. Treatment defined: therapeutic diphenylcyclopropenone sensitization with weekly scalp DPC. Phlebotomy was performed prior to application of every patch test. Patients had alopecia, were aged 18 to 70, and were not pregnant. Trimming stripped 6 bases from V and 2 bases from J, with 11 bases between. The CDR3 loop spans 13 amino acids. The germline V gene encodes CDR1 MDHEN and CDR2 SYDVKM. At least ten counts were recorded for this clonotype.

Sequenced here: whole blood, sampled in connection with sensitization to the hapten diphenylcyclopropenone (DPC). The chain recombines TRBV28 with TRBJ2-7; the D gene is possibly TRBD1 (6 bases). This TCR came from a woman in her forties with alopecia areata. Some clones in this sample may be carry-over from other donors' samples. The CDR3 spells CASRQGGAYEQYF. The CDR3 DNA follows: TGTGCCAGCAGACAGGGCGGCGCCTACGAGCAGTACTTC.